In this sample, the clone carrying this TCR beta chain turned up many times. As yet, its antigen is unknown. The data originate from a study of response to subunit inactivated influenza vaccine. Study findings and constraints: It was suggested by the authors that few new T cells are recruited by each seasonal influenza vaccination.

TCRdb reprocessed the RT-PCR reads via MiXCR and lists one record per CDR3 protein. The table shows 200,000 to 300,000 distinct CDR3 sequences, with 12% occurring only once. Germline V CDR1 and CDR2: LGHNA, YSLEER. The CDR3 contains 13 residues. V lost 2 bases and J 2 bases, leaving 5 bases between the germline ends. V gene TRBV4-3 combines with J gene TRBJ2-3; D ambiguous. The origin of this receptor is a man between 50 and 59 years old who received an inactivated influenza vaccine. The specimen comprised non-naive T cells sorted from PBMCs, sampled roughly 2 weeks before vaccination. CDR3 amino acids: CASSQSLTDTQYF. The CDR3 nucleotides are TGCGCCAGCAGCCAAAGTCTCACAGATACGCAGTATTTT.